The T cell receptor (beta chain) described here comes from a study of shared clonotypes between healthy human individuals. General observations from the study: Some naive CD4 clonotypes, around 4.9%, turned up in common across a handful of donors.

V was shortened by 1 base and J by 4 bases, with 17 bases between the two germline ends. Germline V gene lookup returns CDR1 SGHRS and CDR2 YFSETQ. The CDR3 is 16 residues long. CD45RO-negative CD8 cells positively selected for CCR7 made up the naive population, which excluded terminally differentiated effector memory CD45RA+ cells. Method: immunoSEQ multiplex PCR; TCRdb's copy keeps in-frame clones and lacks some. Of some 1,900,000 clones listed, about 94% were seen once; the top ten hold 0.9% to 1.5%. About this clone: What it binds is not known.

Sample: naive CD8+ T cells sorted from blood. The rearrangement links TRBV5-1 to TRBJ1-1, with TRBD1 as a possible D gene (5 bases). This receptor was obtained from a young man in good health. The CDR3 loop reads CASSLRGVSVGTEAFF. In nucleotides, the CDR3 is TGCGCCAGCAGCTTGAGAGGGGTATCTGTCGGCACTGAAGCTTTCTTT.